A single sample gave rise to the 22 T cell receptor beta chains below, sequenced in a study of blood T cell repertoires in COVID-19. TCRdb's table, derived via immunoSEQ multiplex PCR, lists solely in-frame clones and lacks some. Of tens of thousands of clones listed, around 90% are singletons. The sequenced sample was peripheral blood. The receptors stem from a woman older than 75 with active or convalescent COVID-19.

The chain carries TRBV7-6 and TRBJ1-5, with D possibly matching TRBD1 (5 bases). This CDR3 has 18 residues. The V end was cut by 0 bases, the J end by 4 bases, with 19 bases between. Germline V gives CDR1 SGHVS, CDR2 FNYEAQ. The CDR3 DNA is TGTGCCAGCAGCTTAGCGGGGCGAGGGAGGGCTCAGAATCAGCCCCAGCATTTT. This codes for CASSLAGRGRAQNQPQHF.

The CDR3 sequence: CASSGDLSVGDRAPYGYTF. Here the CDR3 DNA reads TGTGCCAGCAGTGGGGATTTGTCGGTTGGGGACAGGGCCCCCTATGGCTACACCTTC. The chain uses TRBV2 and TRBJ1-2; the match to TRBD1 covers 9 bases. The germline CDR1 and CDR2 sequences are SNHLY and FYNNEI. V was pared by 4 bases and J by 4 bases, with 19 bases of the junction left unmatched. The CDR3 runs to 19 residues.

This clone was detected only once. The V and J genes are TRBV11-2 and TRBJ1-2; D is unclear. Deletions cut 3 bases from V and 10 bases from J, with 15 bases between. Germline CDR1 is SGHAT and CDR2 is FQNNGV. The CDR3 has 13 amino acids. The CDR3 loop is CASSFNGRRDYTF. The CDR3 nucleotides are TGTGCCAGCAGCTTTAACGGACGGCGGGACTACACCTTC.

The V gene is TRBV15, the J gene TRBJ2-1, with 9 bases matching TRBD2. CDR1 is LNHNV and CDR2 is YYDKDF in the germline V gene (reference sequence). V lost 5 bases, J lost 7 bases, and 9 bases stayed unmatched. The CDR3 loop spans 15 amino acids. The CDR3 here is CATSLSGRARNEQFF. The CDR3 nucleotides are TGTGCCACCAGCCTTAGCGGGAGAGCGAGGAATGAGCAGTTCTTC.

The chain carries TRBV21-1 and TRBJ2-7; the D call in the table, TRBD2, was not verified against the DNA. TRBV21-1 is flagged as a pseudogene. The CDR3 length is 14 residues. CDR3 DNA: TGTGCCAGCAGCAAAGCAAAGCGGGGGGGCGAGCAGTACTTC. Amino acids: CASSKAKRGGEQYF.

The chain couples TRBV28 to TRBJ2-7; TRBD1 might be the D (6 bases). Trimming left V 6 bases short and J 3 bases short, with 18 bases between. Looked up from germline, CDR1 is MDHEN and CDR2 is SYDVKM. The CDR3 extends over 15 amino acids. CDR3 amino acids: CASSGYEDSYYEQYF. The CDR3 coding sequence is TGTGCCAGCAGCGGGTACGAGGACAGTTACTACGAGCAGTACTTC.

This sequence joins TRBV9 and TRBJ2-7; 9 bases are shared with TRBD1. CDR3 length: 17 amino acids. V shed 0 bases, J shed 5 bases, and the junction held 12 bases outside the gene matches. Germline loops: CDR1 SGDLS, CDR2 YYNGEE. The CDR3, as DNA: TGTGCCAGCAGCGTAGCAGGGGGACAGGGACGAACGGACGAGCAGTACTTC. Translation: CASSVAGGQGRTDEQYF. The full variable domain, with the rest looked up from reference TRBV9 and TRBJ2-7, is DSGVTQTPKHLITATGQRVTLRCSPRSGDLSVYWYQQSLDQGLQFLIQYYNGEERAKGNILERFSAQQFPDLHSELNLSSLELGDSALYFCASSVAGGQGRTDEQYFGPGTRLTVT.

The count of this clone is one. The rearrangement uses TRBV5-1 and TRBJ2-2; 11 bases fit TRBD2. This CDR3 has 17 amino acids. The germline V gene has CDR1 SGHRS and CDR2 YFSETQ. Trimming removed 5 bases from V and 1 base from J; junction bases left unmatched: 7. The CDR3: CASRERLAGGNTGELFF. The CDR3 DNA follows: TGCGCCAGCAGAGAAAGGCTAGCGGGAGGGAACACCGGGGAGCTGTTTTTT.

The V gene is TRBV29-1, the J gene TRBJ1-2; D gene ambiguous. CDR3 length: 15 amino acids. Trimming shortened V by 6 bases and J by 0 bases, and 17 bases separated the two germline ends. CDR1 and CDR2 (germline): SQVTM, ANQGSEA. CDR3 amino acids: CSVRRGWRANYGYTF. CDR3 bases: TGCAGCGTGCGACGGGGATGGAGGGCTAACTATGGCTACACCTTC.

V gene TRBV28 combines with J gene TRBJ1-2; 12 nucleotides agree with TRBD1. After removal of 4 bases from V and 3 bases from J, the junction contained 9 bases not matched to a gene. The CDR3 sequence is 17 residues long. Germline V gene sequence: CDR1 MDHEN, CDR2 SYDVKM. CDR3 protein: CASSSPGQGAQDYGYTF. CDR3 nucleotide sequence: TGTGCCAGCAGTTCGCCGGGACAGGGGGCGCAGGACTATGGCTACACCTTC.

This clone appeared a few times. The chain uses TRBV29-1 and TRBJ1-2, with D uncertain. V shed 5 bases and J shed 3 bases, with 7 bases lying between them. The CDR3 is made up of 11 amino acids. The germline V gene encodes CDR1 SQVTM and CDR2 ANQGSEA. This CDR3 is CSVPVDYGYTF. The DNA for the CDR3 is TGCAGCGTTCCGGTGGACTATGGCTACACCTTC.

J is TRBJ2-6 and V is TRBV4-1, with 8 positions matching TRBD1. Germline CDR1 is MGHRA and CDR2 is YSYEKL. This CDR3 is 19 amino acids long. V shed 3 bases and J 4 bases; nucleotides not matched to a gene: 14. The CDR3 nucleotides read TGCGCCAGCAGCCAGGCCCCCCCAGGGGGCGCAGGCGGGGCCAACGTCCTGACTTTC. This gives the protein CASSQAPPGGAGGANVLTF.

In its sample, this clone was seen many times. This chain links TRBV29-1 with TRBJ2-3, with 9 positions matching TRBD1. The V gene end was trimmed by 5 bases and the J gene end by 4 bases; junction bases not matched to a gene: 4. Germline-derived CDR1 and CDR2 are SQVTM and ANQGSEA. The CDR3 sequence is 13 residues long. The CDR3 loop is CSVTTGGADTQYF. For the CDR3, the DNA is TGCAGCGTTACAACAGGGGGCGCAGATACGCAGTATTTT.

This chain uses TRBV6-5 with TRBJ2-7, with TRBD2 matching over 8 bases. This CDR3 has 16 amino acids. From germline, CDR1 is MNHEY and CDR2 SVGAGI. The trim removed 2 bases at V and 2 bases at J, leaving 8 bases unmatched. The CDR3 protein is CASSYGAPGLAYEQYF. The DNA of the CDR3 is TGTGCCAGCAGTTACGGGGCGCCGGGACTAGCCTACGAGCAGTACTTC.

This chain uses TRBV27 with TRBJ2-1; possibly TRBD1 for D (5 bases). The CDR3 runs to 15 residues. V was clipped by 8 bases and J by 0 bases, with 14 bases between them. Per the germline V gene, CDR1 is MNHEY and CDR2 is SMNVEV (reference sequence). This chain's CDR3 is CASQGRSSSYNEQFF. The CDR3 nucleotides read TGTGCCAGCCAGGGAAGGTCCAGCTCCTACAATGAGCAGTTCTTC.

V gene TRBV7-9 combines with J gene TRBJ2-7; D not resolved. The CDR3 covers 13 residues. CDR1 is SEHNR, CDR2 FQNEAQ, per germline (reference sequence). V was shortened by 7 bases and J by 3 bases, with 13 bases between the two germline ends. The CDR3, as DNA: TGTGCCAGCACCCTCGGTCTGAGCTACGAGCAGTACTTC. Translated: CASTLGLSYEQYF. Full variable domain (missing parts from reference TRBV7-9 and TRBJ2-7): DTGVSQNPRHKITKRGQNVTFRCDPISEHNRLYWYRQTLGQGPEFLTYFQNEAQLEKSRLLSDRFSAERPKGSFSTLEIQRTEQGDSAMYLCASTLGLSYEQYFGPGTRLTVT.

The V and J genes are TRBV13 and TRBJ2-1, with 12 bases that match TRBD2. From germline, CDR1 is PRHDT and CDR2 FYEKMQ (reference sequence). The CDR3 spans 15 residues. The J segment lost 6 bases and the V segment lost 4 bases, leaving 4 bases of the junction unmatched. The CDR3 DNA reads as TGTGCCAGCAGCTCTCCGGGACTAGCGGGCAATGAGCAGTTCTTC. Translating gives CASSSPGLAGNEQFF.

The chain has TRBV3-1 (or the pseudogene TRBV3-2) and TRBJ2-4; 14 bases are a match to TRBD2. This CDR3 contains 20 residues. Germline trimming cut 3 bases from V and 2 bases from J; bases unmatched to any gene: 12. Germline V CDR1 and CDR2: LGHDT, YNNKEL (reference sequence). CDR3 loop: CASSHSMTSGGAWTKNIQYF. CDR3 in DNA: TGTGCCAGCAGCCACTCGATGACTAGCGGGGGGGCCTGGACCAAAAACATTCAGTACTTC.

J is TRBJ1-6 and V is TRBV7-2, with 10 bases matching TRBD1. CDR3 length: 15 amino acids. Germline V gives CDR1 SGHTA, CDR2 FQGNSA. The V gene end was trimmed by 5 bases and the J gene end by 7 bases; junction bases not matched to a gene: 5. The CDR3 protein is CASSPQGQGNSPLHF. In nucleotides, the CDR3 is TGTGCCAGCAGCCCACAGGGACAGGGGAATTCACCCCTCCACTTT.

The chain couples TRBV2 to TRBJ1-3; D gene uncertain. The CDR3 is 14 residues long. CDR1 SNHLY and CDR2 FYNNEI come from the germline V gene. Trimming took off 8 bases at V and 2 bases at J, with 13 bases between the two ends. CDR3 residues: CASGAPAAGNTIYF. The CDR3, as DNA: TGTGCCAGCGGAGCCCCGGCAGCTGGAAACACCATATATTTT.

The rearrangement joins TRBV7-3 to TRBJ2-1; 7 nucleotides agree with TRBD1. Germline CDR1 is SGHTA and CDR2 is FQGTGA. The CDR3 is 16 amino acids. The V and J ends lost 4 bases and 6 bases, in that order; junction bases with no gene match: 12. The CDR3 protein is CASSSGQVGNPNEQFF. The DNA of the CDR3 is TGTGCCAGCAGCTCAGGACAGGTCGGTAACCCCAATGAGCAGTTCTTC.

This chain uses TRBV5-1 with TRBJ2-5; D gene ambiguous. The CDR3 sequence is 13 residues long. Trimming stripped 4 bases from V and 4 bases from J, with 11 bases between. CDR1 and CDR2 (germline): SGHRS, YFSETQ. The CDR3 bases are TGCGCCAGCAGCGAAACTGGCGGAGAGACCCAGTACTTC. Its protein product is CASSETGGETQYF.